The present T cell receptor beta chain was sequenced within a study of blood T cells in healthy people across ages. Regarding the study as a whole: There was a strong correlation between TCR beta diversity and naive T cell percentage.

Together with a sample-barcoded 5' primer, a J-beta primer mix was included in a second PCR lasting roughly 6 to 12 cycles. TCRdb called the 5' RACE reads again in MiXCR, with one record for every CDR3 protein. This repertoire shows about 640,000 distinct CDR3 sequences, 58% found once; its top ten account for roughly 34%. Worth noting for this clonotype: Its antigen is as yet unknown.

The CDR3 covers 16 residues. Trimming at V came to 0 bases and at J to 1 base, leaving 3 bases not matched to a gene. Germline V gene sequence: CDR1 LGHDT, CDR2 YNNKEL (reference sequence). Material for sequencing was blood. This receptor was identified in a man aged 55 to 70 in good health. The V and J genes are TRBV3-1 and TRBJ1-1; TRBD1 matches at 9 bases. The CDR3 region has the DNA TGTGCCAGCAGCCAAGAACAGGGGGCGAGGAACACTGAAGCTTTCTTT. Residues: CASSQEQGARNTEAFF.